A selection of T cell receptor beta chains follows, all from one sample in a study of human T cells and chemical hapten exposure. MiXCR, run by TCRdb on the RACE reads, gives a single entry per CDR3 protein. Among about 96,000 distinct CDR3 sequences, roughly a tenth were seen once, and the ten largest hold about 2%. Source: whole blood, taken in connection with sensitization to the hapten diphenylcyclopropenone (DPC). These receptors all come from a woman between 40 and 50 years old with alopecia areata. Some clones in this sample may be carry-over from other donors' samples. CDR3s include the opening cysteine and the closing phenylalanine or tryptophan. A D gene is named only where the DNA matches it firmly. Rows give clone size only sometimes, using once, few, many, or a class for an expanded clone.

CDR3: CASSRTGTANEKLFF
DNA: TGTGCCAGCTCACGGACCGGGACAGCTAATGAAAAACTGTTTTTT
J: TRBJ1-4
V: TRBV18
size: -
D: TRBD1

CDR3: CASSQVLAPPPHSYNEQFF
DNA: TGCGCCAGCAGCCAAGTTCTAGCGCCCCCACCCCACTCCTACAATGAGCAGTTCTTC
J: TRBJ2-1
V: TRBV4-3
size: few
D: -

CDR3: CASSQDRDNTGELFF
DNA: TGTGCCAGCAGCCAAGACAGGGATAACACCGGGGAGCTGTTTTTT
J: TRBJ2-2
V: TRBV7-2
size: -
D: TRBD1

CDR3: CASSIYSGSGEQYF
DNA: TGTGCCAGTAGTATATATAGCGGGAGTGGCGAGCAGTACTTC
J: TRBJ2-7
V: TRBV19
size: many
D: TRBD2

CDR3: CASNRQGAGLSNQPQHF
DNA: TGTGCCAGCAACAGACAGGGGGCTGGTCTTAGCAATCAGCCCCAGCATTTT
J: TRBJ1-5
V: TRBV28
size: few
D: TRBD1

CDR3: CASSGDVAGEKYF
DNA: TGTGCCAGCAGTGGGGACGTAGCGGGAGAGAAGTATTTT
J: TRBJ2-3
V: TRBV2
size: -
D: TRBD2

CDR3: CVAGVLNTGELFF
DNA: TGCGTAGCGGGAGTCCTCAACACCGGGGAGCTGTTTTTT
J: TRBJ2-2
V: TRBV20-1
size: few
D: TRBD2

CDR3: CASTIDSVSDYGYTF
DNA: TGTGCCAGCACCATCGATTCCGTGTCGGACTATGGCTACACCTTC
J: TRBJ1-2
V: TRBV4-2
size: many
D: -

CDR3: CASSYPKGRTQETQYF
DNA: TGTGCCAGCAGTTATCCGAAGGGACGGACACAAGAGACCCAGTACTTC
J: TRBJ2-5
V: TRBV6-6
size: few
D: -

CDR3: CAWESDRAGQPQHF
DNA: TGTGCCTGGGAATCAGACAGGGCTGGACAGCCCCAGCATTTT
J: TRBJ1-5
V: TRBV30
size: many
D: TRBD1

CDR3: CSARGVYGYTF
DNA: TGCAGTGCTAGGGGGGTCTATGGCTACACCTTC
J: TRBJ1-2
V: TRBV20-1
size: -
D: -

CDR3: CASSQESNPERQQFF
DNA: TGTGCCAGCAGCCAAGAGTCTAACCCGGAACGTCAGCAGTTCTTC
J: TRBJ2-1
V: TRBV4-2
size: many
D: -

CDR3: CASSPLSRYEQFF
DNA: TGTGCCAGCAGTCCCCTAAGTAGGTATGAGCAGTTCTTC
J: TRBJ2-1
V: TRBV6-5
size: many
D: -

CDR3: CASSLATSSGNTIYF
DNA: TGTGCCAGCAGCTTAGCCACGAGCTCTGGAAACACCATATATTTT
J: TRBJ1-3
V: TRBV7-2
size: few
D: -

CDR3: CASSFQGRRANVLTF
DNA: TGTGCCAGCAGCTTCCAGGGGAGGAGGGCCAACGTCCTGACTTTC
J: TRBJ2-6
V: TRBV7-2
size: few
D: -

CDR3: CSVGGMATGQLEQFF
DNA: TGCAGCGTTGGGGGTATGGCCACAGGGCAGCTTGAGCAGTTCTTC
J: TRBJ2-1
V: TRBV29-1
size: many
D: -

CDR3: CASSLDTGSNIQYF
DNA: TGTGCCAGCAGCTTAGATACGGGGTCAAACATTCAGTACTTC
J: TRBJ2-4
V: TRBV7-9
size: -
D: -

CDR3: CASSDLAGEGGELCF
DNA: TGTGCCAGCAGTGACCTAGCGGGAGAAGGCGGGGAGCTGTGTTTT
J: TRBJ2-2
V: TRBV6-4
size: -
D: TRBD2

CDR3: CSVRDREGTEAFF
DNA: TGCAGCGTGAGGGACAGGGAGGGCACTGAAGCTTTCTTT
J: TRBJ1-1
V: TRBV29-1
size: many
D: TRBD1

CDR3: CATSDHEYTQYF
DNA: TGTGCCACCAGTGACCACGAATATACGCAGTATTTT
J: TRBJ2-3
V: TRBV24-1
size: few
D: -

CDR3: CASSPFPGLARSSYEQYF
DNA: TGTGCCAGCAGCCCTTTCCCGGGACTAGCCCGCAGCTCCTACGAGCAGTACTTC
J: TRBJ2-7
V: TRBV28
size: -
D: TRBD2

CDR3: CSAQGGGRNTGELFF
DNA: TGCAGTGCCCAGGGAGGCGGGAGGAACACCGGGGAGCTGTTTTTT
J: TRBJ2-2
V: TRBV20-1
size: many
D: TRBD2

CDR3: CASSTRGLYEQYF
DNA: TGTGCCAGCAGTACCCGGGGGCTGTACGAGCAGTACTTC
J: TRBJ2-7
V: TRBV5-4
size: many
D: -

CDR3: CASSPQYQETQYF
DNA: TGTGCCAGCTCACCACAGTACCAAGAGACCCAGTACTTC
J: TRBJ2-5
V: TRBV18
size: once
D: -

CDR3: CASSPLGELFF
DNA: TGTGCCAGCAGCCCCTTAGGGGAGCTGTTTTTT
J: TRBJ2-2
V: TRBV7-2
size: many
D: -

CDR3: CASTQGNQPQHF
DNA: TGTGCCAGCACCCAGGGGAATCAGCCCCAGCATTTT
J: TRBJ1-5
V: TRBV12-3/TRBV12-4
size: -
D: -

CDR3: CASSQGQLFF
DNA: TGTGCCAGCAGCCAAGGCCAACTGTTTTTT
J: TRBJ1-4
V: TRBV14
size: few
D: -

CDR3: CASSPGGVDTQYF
DNA: TGTGCCAGCAGCCCGGGGGGAGTGGATACGCAGTATTTT
J: TRBJ2-3
V: TRBV7-9
size: -
D: TRBD2

CDR3: CASSLLGPGAEAFF
DNA: TGTGCCAGCAGTTTGCTGGGGCCCGGGGCTGAAGCTTTCTTT
J: TRBJ1-1
V: TRBV28
size: many
D: -